The 27 T cell receptor beta chains reported below all come from one sample, sequenced in a study of Ad26.COV2.S vaccination and SARS-CoV-2 variants. As for treatment: some 19 received Ad26.COV2.S at low or high dose, single or two shots; roughly five received placebo; per-sample allocation not given. Material that was analyzed had been drawn on day 63 after the first vaccine or placebo injection. Repertoires were generated with immunoSEQ multiplex PCR, while TCRdb's copy carries only in-frame clones and drops some. The sample lists fewer than 800,000 clones; around 89% were seen once. The specimen comprised peripheral blood, sampled in a trial of Ad26.COV2.S vaccine versus placebo. The receptors shown here come from a person aged 18 to 65 who received the Ad26.COV2.S COVID-19 vaccine or a placebo.

V gene TRBV7-9 combines with J gene TRBJ2-1, with 7 bases that match TRBD2. Germline V CDR1 and CDR2: SEHNR, FQNEAQ (reference sequence). This CDR3 contains 13 residues. Trimming removed 3 bases from V and 9 bases from J; junction bases left unmatched: 5. CDR3 DNA: TGTGCCAGCAGCTTCGCTAGCGGCTTTGAGCAGTTCTTC. It yields the protein CASSFASGFEQFF.

V and J are TRBV24-1 and TRBJ2-1; TRBD2 matches 12 bases. Germline loops: CDR1 KGHDR, CDR2 SFDVKD. The V and J ends lost 4 bases and 0 bases, in that order; junction bases with no gene match: 12. This CDR3 has 20 amino acids. The CDR3 loop is CATSDVWTSGISSSYNEQFF. As DNA, the CDR3 is TGTGCCACCAGTGACGTCTGGACTAGCGGGATATCGAGCTCCTACAATGAGCAGTTCTTC.

This clone was recorded only once. The chain employs TRBV4-2 and TRBJ2-2; D remains ambiguous. This CDR3 has 15 amino acids. CDR1 and CDR2 (germline): LGHNA, YNFKEQ. Trimming pared 0 bases from V and 5 bases from J, leaving 10 bases between. The CDR3 reads CASSQDGSLTGELFF. CDR3 nucleotides: TGTGCCAGCAGCCAAGACGGGTCCCTTACCGGGGAGCTGTTTTTT.

This chain uses TRBV7-2 with TRBJ1-1; D not certain. V lost 0 bases, J lost 4 bases, and 9 bases lay in between. This CDR3 contains 14 residues. Germline V lookup: CDR1 SGHTA, CDR2 FQGNSA. The CDR3, as DNA: TGTGCCAGCAGCTTAGCAAGAGGATTCACTGAAGCTTTCTTT. Translating it yields CASSLARGFTEAFF.

J is TRBJ2-1 and V is TRBV10-1; TRBD2 might be the D (5 bases). The CDR3 spans 16 residues. Per the germline V gene, CDR1 is WNHNN and CDR2 is SYGVQD (reference sequence). V gave up 2 bases and J gave up 0 bases, with 11 bases separating them. CDR3 bases: TGCGCCAGCAGTGAGCCCGGGGTATACTCCTACAATGAGCAGTTCTTC. Its translation: CASSEPGVYSYNEQFF.

V is TRBV10-3 and J is TRBJ1-2; TRBD1 might be the D (5 bases). Per the germline V gene, CDR1 is ENHRY and CDR2 is SYGVKD. The CDR3 has 16 residues. Trimming cost V 0 bases and J 1 base, with 12 bases left between them. The CDR3 DNA is TGTGCCATCAGTGAGTCGAGGGGCCCGATTAACTATGGCTACACCTTC. Protein: CAISESRGPINYGYTF.

The chain has TRBV11-2 and TRBJ2-1, with D perhaps TRBD1 or TRBD2 (6 bases each). Germline loops: CDR1 SGHAT, CDR2 FQNNGV. The CDR3 is 18 residues long. V lost 0 bases to trimming and J lost 7 bases, with 22 bases between them. The CDR3 loop reads CASSLERGGGTGANEQFF. DNA of the CDR3: TGTGCCAGCAGCTTAGAGAGGGGTGGCGGGACGGGGGCTAATGAGCAGTTCTTC.

Remarks on this clone: A read error may produce the germline difference seen at one junction end. The rearrangement uses TRBV5-1 and TRBJ2-1, with TRBD2 identical over 12 bases. This CDR3 has 13 residues. CDR1 and CDR2 from the germline V gene are SGHRS and YFSETQ. CDR3 residues: CASSTGLAGHWVF. The CDR3 DNA follows: TGCGCCAGCAGCACCGGACTAGCGGGACACTGGGTCTTC.

This clone was observed a handful of times. Other DNA sequences within the sample encode an identical CDR3. The chain links TRBV5-4 to TRBJ2-3, with D hard to call. The length of the CDR3 is 14 residues. V lost 0 bases and J 0 bases, leaving 5 bases between the germline ends. CDR1 is SGHNT, CDR2 YYREEE, per germline (reference sequence). CDR3 amino acids: CASSLGQSTDTQYF. The CDR3 DNA is TGTGCCAGCAGCTTGGGTCAGAGCACAGATACGCAGTATTTT.

J is TRBJ2-5 and V is TRBV7-9, with a weak D call TRBD1 (5 bases). The J call is doubtful: the DNA matches TRBJ2-7 better. The CDR3 has 12 amino acids. CDR1 and CDR2 (germline): SEHNR, FQNEAQ (reference sequence). The CDR3 sequence: CASSLDGAEQYF. The CDR3 DNA is TGTGCCAGCAGCTTAGATGGGGCCGAGCAGTACTTC.

The genes are TRBV7-9 and TRBJ2-2, with D unresolved. This CDR3 region has 15 residues. V was trimmed by 2 bases and J by 6 bases, leaving 13 bases between them. Germline values: CDR1 SEHNR, CDR2 FQNEAQ (reference sequence). CDR3 in DNA: TGTGCCAGCAGCTTATCAGGCGTGCAGTCCGGGGAGCTGTTTTTT. Translation gives CASSLSGVQSGELFF.

The rearrangement joins TRBV6-2 or TRBV6-3 to TRBJ2-7; TRBD2 might be the D (6 bases). Deletions cut 4 bases from V and 6 bases from J, with 13 bases between. CDR1 is MNHEY and CDR2 is SVGEGT in the germline V gene. CDR3 length: 13 residues. The DNA for the CDR3 is TGTGCCAGCAGTTTGGAGCGGGTTGCCGAGCAGTACTTC. Translated, it gives CASSLERVAEQYF.

This clone is a singleton in its sample. The chain carries TRBV19 and TRBJ2-7, with D possibly being TRBD1 or TRBD2 (5 bases each). CDR3 length equals 17 residues. Germline assignment: CDR1 LNHDA and CDR2 SQIVND (reference sequence). With 3 bases removed from V and 2 bases from J, the gap between germline ends came to 20 bases. The CDR3 loop is CASSIFVGWGSAYEQYF. Here the CDR3 DNA reads TGTGCCAGTAGTATTTTCGTGGGTTGGGGGTCGGCCTACGAGCAGTACTTC.

The gene calls are TRBV5-4 and TRBJ2-3; 7 bases agree with TRBD2. The CDR3 loop spans 18 amino acids. In germline, CDR1 is SGHNT, CDR2 YYREEE (reference sequence). V dropped 2 bases and J dropped 7; count of bases not matched to a gene: 19. Here the CDR3 DNA reads TGTGCCAGCAGCTTTAAGGGGCAGGCGGGAGCGTGGGGAAATACGCAGTATTTT. Translated: CASSFKGQAGAWGNTQYF.

This chain joins TRBV7-8 and TRBJ2-1; D gene uncertain. Germline V gives CDR1 SGHVS, CDR2 FQNEAQ. V was shortened by 5 bases and J by 9 bases, with 14 bases between the two germline ends. This CDR3 spans 13 amino acids. CDR3 bases: TGTGCCAGCAGCAAGGACGGGCCCACTGAGCAGTTCTTC. Translated: CASSKDGPTEQFF.

The V and J genes are TRBV5-4 and TRBJ1-1; weak D call: TRBD1 (5 bases). Trimming took off 3 bases at V and 0 bases at J, with 12 bases between the two ends. The CDR3 is 15 residues long. Germline assignment: CDR1 SGHNT and CDR2 YYREEE (reference sequence). The CDR3 loop reads CASSWGISMNTEAFF. For the CDR3, the DNA is TGTGCCAGCAGCTGGGGGATTTCTATGAACACTGAAGCTTTCTTT.

This chain joins TRBV5-1 and TRBJ2-7; perhaps D is TRBD1 or TRBD2 (5 bases each). Germline CDR1 SGHRS, CDR2 YFSETQ. The CDR3 is 16 amino acids. The V end was cut by 0 bases, the J end by 2 bases, with 15 bases between. This CDR3 is CASSLVVGTGPYEQYF. The DNA for the CDR3 is TGCGCCAGCAGCTTGGTAGTGGGGACGGGACCCTACGAGCAGTACTTC.

The V call is TRBV3-1 (or the pseudogene TRBV3-2), the J call TRBJ1-1, with a tentative D call TRBD1 (6 bases). Germline V CDR1 and CDR2: LGHDT, YNNKEL (reference sequence). Trimming removed 0 bases at V and 9 bases at J, with 17 bases between. The length of the CDR3 is 15 residues. The chain's CDR3 is CASSQDSGGGIQAFF. The CDR3 nucleotides are TGTGCCAGCAGCCAAGATTCCGGCGGGGGCATTCAAGCTTTCTTT.

The rearrangement joins TRBV24-1 to TRBJ2-5; TRBD2 matches 14 bases. After removal of 7 bases from V and 5 bases from J, the junction contained 11 bases not matched to a gene. The V gene's germline CDR1 is KGHDR and CDR2 SFDVKD. The CDR3 length is 17 residues. The CDR3: CATSDGGLAGDGETQYF. The CDR3 nucleotides read TGTGCCACCAGCGACGGGGGACTAGCGGGGGACGGGGAGACCCAGTACTTC.

This clone appeared once. Different DNA sequences within this sample yield the same CDR3. The chain combines TRBV18 with TRBJ1-4; D ambiguous. V lost 3 bases to trimming and J lost 7 bases, with 3 bases between them. Germline V gene sequence: CDR1 KGHSH, CDR2 LQKENI. This CDR3 spans 11 amino acids. DNA for the CDR3: TGTGCCAGCTCACCGGGTGAAAAACTGTTTTTT. This translates into CASSPGEKLFF.

V gene TRBV19 combines with J gene TRBJ1-1; D ambiguous. CDR3 length: 14 amino acids. Germline CDR1 and CDR2: LNHDA and SQIVND (reference sequence). V lost 4 bases and J 1 base, leaving 10 bases between the germline ends. The CDR3 DNA is TGTGCCAGTAGTACTTCCCACCAGAACACTGAAGCTTTCTTT. It encodes CASSTSHQNTEAFF. Together with reference TRBV19 and TRBJ1-1, the CDR3 gives the full variable domain: DGGITQSPKYLFRKEGQNVTLSCEQNLNHDAMYWYRQDPGQGLRLIYYSQIVNDFQKGDIAEGYSVSREKKESFPLTVTSAQKNPTAFYLCASSTSHQNTEAFFGQGTRLTVV.

V is TRBV2 and J is TRBJ1-5; 8 nucleotides align to TRBD1. The V gene end was trimmed by 8 bases and the J gene end by 5 bases; junction bases not matched to a gene: 11. Germline CDR1 and CDR2: SNHLY and FYNNEI. The CDR3 totals 15 residues. The CDR3 DNA reads as TGTGCCAGCGGGGGTGACAGGGGCTCATATCAGCCCCAGCATTTT. Its protein is CASGGDRGSYQPQHF.

This clone was counted a single time. This rearrangement joins TRBV7-2 to TRBJ1-5, with D tentatively TRBD1 (5 bases). Trimming took off 5 bases at V and 0 bases at J, with 14 bases between the two ends. The CDR3 has 16 amino acids. Per germline, CDR1 SGHTA and CDR2 FQGNSA. The DNA for the CDR3 is TGTGCCAGCAGCCCCGGGGGGAAGCGTAGCAATCAGCCCCAGCATTTT. Translation: CASSPGGKRSNQPQHF. The variable domain in full, completed from reference TRBV7-2 and TRBJ1-5, reads GAGVSQSPSNKVTEKGKDVELRCDPISGHTALYWYRQSLGQGLEFLIYFQGNSAPDKSGLPSDRFSAERTGGSVSTLTIQRTQQEDSAVYLCASSPGGKRSNQPQHFGDGTRLSIL.

The chain employs TRBV19 and TRBJ2-7, with 13 bases aligning to TRBD2. The CDR3 has 13 residues. Trimming took 10 bases from V and 6 from J; bases not matched to a gene: 6. Germline CDR1 LNHDA, CDR2 SQIVND (reference sequence). For the CDR3, the DNA is TGTGCCACTCGGACTAGCGGGAGCTTCGAGCAGTACTTC. Encoded protein: CATRTSGSFEQYF.

The chain uses TRBV28 and TRBJ2-7; possibly TRBD2 for D (5 bases). Germline CDR1 is MDHEN and CDR2 is SYDVKM. The V end was cut by 4 bases, the J end by 0 bases, with 16 bases between. The CDR3 is 16 amino acids. CDR3: CASSSRGSASSYEQYF. The CDR3 DNA is TGTGCCAGCAGTTCCCGTGGTAGCGCGAGCTCCTACGAGCAGTACTTC.

The DNA of the CDR3 is TGTGCCAGTAGTATAGCAGGGAACACCGGGGAGCTGTTTTTT. This sequence encodes CASSIAGNTGELFF. The V gene is TRBV19, the J gene TRBJ2-2; D is uncertain. The germline V gene has CDR1 LNHDA and CDR2 SQIVND (reference sequence). The CDR3 totals 14 residues. V dropped 1 base and J dropped 1 base, with 4 bases sitting between them.

The CDR3 DNA reads as TGTGCCAGCAGCTTTACCTCGTTAGCGGGGGGGCCCGGCAATGAGCAGTTCTTC. This translates into CASSFTSLAGGPGNEQFF. The J gene is TRBJ2-1, the V gene TRBV7-9; 11 positions agree with TRBD2. Germline CDR1 reads SEHNR; CDR2 reads FQNEAQ (reference sequence). Trimming removed 3 bases from V and 6 bases from J; junction bases left unmatched: 13. CDR3 size: 18 residues.